This T cell receptor beta chain was observed in a study of shared clonotypes between healthy human individuals (dated by TCRdb to 2020 to 2021). In terms of the full investigation: A few men and two women, aged 18 to 49 years, made up the cohort. For each donor, CD4 naive and CD4 memory were each run on three plates, CD8 naive on two plates, and CD8 memory on one plate. To estimate repertoire size and how much clonotype sharing occurs between individuals, the study deeply sequenced the blood TCR repertoires of five healthy adults. To increase sequencing depth and limit assay-specific biases, TCR repertoire library preparation and sequencing were carried out by different laboratories using diverse techniques. Leukapheresis yielded between about 0.9 and 10 billion PBMCs per donor. Here is what the overall study found, with its caveats: Across a few donors, approximately 4.9% of naive CD4, around 3.5% of naive CD8, under 2.5% of memory CD4, and under 0.45% of memory CD8 clonotypes were shared. Clonotypes shared by all four sorted-subset donors showed higher generation probabilities than non-shared clonotypes. Because the study included only a small number of donors, the genetic and exposure-history diversity represented was limited. Pairwise subsampling indicated that sequencing depth was expected to affect the degree of clonotype sharing among donors. Even with the large sequencing depth, rarefaction of the sorted-subset datasets indicated that sequencing was incomplete. Sampling was restricted to blood, and TCR repertoires in tissue are likely to differ from TCR repertoires in blood. Naive subsets generally had larger estimated clonotype richness than memory subsets.

The donors were healthy, HIV-negative adults who had no recently reported acute infections or vaccinations. Every donor was a Caucasian adult living in Nashville, Tennessee, USA. CD4+ T cells were enriched through magnetic negative selection, after which naive cells were positively selected on CD45RA and the remaining negative fraction served as the memory subset. After blood collection by leukapheresis, PBMCs were isolated using Ficoll-Histopaque density gradient centrifugation and then cryopreserved in the vapor phase of liquid nitrogen. Analytical flow cytometry was used to check the purity and quantity of every magnetically sorted T cell population. Genomic DNA was isolated from every sorted fraction and measured by UV absorbance on a Nanodrop 2000c. Using the deep immunoSEQ assay, multiplex PCR amplified TCR CDR3 regions from genomic DNA. Extracted genomic DNA from each cell subset was spread evenly across all wells of several immunoSEQ 96-well plates, with each plate serving as a replicate. Each replicate PCR for sorted subsets received about 180 ng genomic DNA, equal to roughly 30,000 T cell genomes. The purified libraries were quantified using a Qubit 3.0 fluorometer, sized with a Bioanalyzer 2100, and then quantified again using the KAPA Library Quantification kit. Every immunoSEQ 96-well plate was sequenced on a separate single-read 150-cycle Illumina NextSeq 550 flow cell. The authors' pipeline ran thus. Because the immunoSEQ output held only junctional sequences and lacked quality scores, the filtering could not match the filtering applied to full-length reads. Sequences were annotated with PyIR, a Python wrapper for IgBLAST v1.9, using IMGT germline references to assign V/J genes and CDR3. Reads were filtered out if the reads had weak V/J assignments (E-value above 1e-6), no CDR3, stop codons, out-of-frame junctions, or ambiguous translated residues. V3J clonotypes were defined as sequences sharing an identical inferred V gene, J gene, and CDR3 amino acid sequence. Percentage overlap between repertoires was calculated by dividing the number of shared unique clonotypes by the size of the smaller repertoire. Three approaches were used to assess repertoire richness: RTK rarefaction, the Chao1 estimator, and Recon v2.1 estimates of unobserved clonotypes. Generation probabilities for all TCRbeta clonotypes obtained by the gDNA method from a handful of donors were computed using OLGA. This immuneACCESS table, as held by TCRdb, lists in-frame sequences with V and J called but not all clones. Of the missing ones, under half trace to an unresolved V gene in checked studies; the others have no known cause. Clonal size and the V and J genes are those of that table, whereas D and trimming came from the DNA. The table for this sample lists about 1.5 million clones; roughly 97% of them were counted only once. 1.2% of the sample lies in the top ten.

The junction shows trimming of 4 bases on V and 5 bases on J, plus 14 bases between the germline ends. For CDR1 and CDR2, the germline V gene lists SGHTA and FQGNSA. Inclusive of the bounding cysteine and phenylalanine, the CDR3 is 15 residues long. Only the CDR3 DNA is retained, 45 bases long and in frame from the first base. Notes on this clone: Which antigen it targets is not known. No much larger clone is present one base from it, and per-base qualities are unavailable.

The receptor was isolated from a man aged 30 to 39 in good health. Input material: naive CD4+ T cells sorted from blood. The cell subset or site label on this specimen signifies: CD45RA+ positively selected. The V and J segments used are TRBV7-2 and TRBJ1-4, with the identity of the D gene unclear. The CDR3 region: CASSSGLGWNEKLFF. The DNA sequence reads TGTGCCAGCAGCTCCGGGTTGGGGTGGAATGAAAAACTGTTTTTT.